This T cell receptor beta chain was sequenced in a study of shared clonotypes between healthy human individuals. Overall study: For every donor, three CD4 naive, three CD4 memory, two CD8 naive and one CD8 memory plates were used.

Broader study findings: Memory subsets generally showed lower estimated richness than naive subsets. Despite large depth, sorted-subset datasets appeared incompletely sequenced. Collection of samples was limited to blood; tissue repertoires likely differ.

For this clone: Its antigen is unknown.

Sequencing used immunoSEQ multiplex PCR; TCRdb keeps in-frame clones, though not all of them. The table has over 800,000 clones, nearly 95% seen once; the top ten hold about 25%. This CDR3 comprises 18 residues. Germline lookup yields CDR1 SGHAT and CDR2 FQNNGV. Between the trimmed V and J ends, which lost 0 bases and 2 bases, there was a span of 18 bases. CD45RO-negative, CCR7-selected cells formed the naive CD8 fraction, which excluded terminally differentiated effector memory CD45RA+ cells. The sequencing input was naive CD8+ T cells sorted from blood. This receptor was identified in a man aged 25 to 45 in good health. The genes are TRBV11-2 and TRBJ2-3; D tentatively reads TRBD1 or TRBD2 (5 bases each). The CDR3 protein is CASSLDAFGTGATDTQYF. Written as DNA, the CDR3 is TGTGCCAGCAGCTTAGATGCTTTCGGGACGGGTGCCACAGATACGCAGTATTTT. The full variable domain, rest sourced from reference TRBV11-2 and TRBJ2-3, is EAGVAQSPRYKIIEKRQSVAFWCNPISGHATLYWYQQILGQGPKLLIQFQNNGVVDDSQLPKDRFSAERLKGVDSTLKIQPAKLEDSAVYLCASSLDAFGTGATDTQYFGPGTRLTVL.